This is a list of T cell receptor beta chains from one sample in a study of T cells in Graves' hyperthyroidism and ophthalmopathy. From the multiplex PCR reads, TCRdb called clonotypes with MiXCR, one entry per CDR3 protein. The sample lists about 360,000 distinct CDR3 sequences, more than 20% occurring once. The source material was blood. The receptors derive from a man between 50 and 59 years old with Graves' hyperthyroidism. Both conserved end residues are part of each CDR3. A D gene is named only where the DNA matches it firmly. Clone size is shown for a subset of rows, as once, few, many or a class of expanded clone.

CDR3nt: TGTGCCAGCAGACAGAGCTCCTATAATTCACCCCTCCACTTT
CDR3aa: CASRQSSYNSPLHF
abundance: .
v_gene: TRBV7-6
j_gene: TRBJ1-6
d_gene: .

CDR3nt: TGTGCCAGCAGTGTCGGGACAGCCTTCGATGGCTACACCTTC
CDR3aa: CASSVGTAFDGYTF
abundance: few
v_gene: TRBV6-1
j_gene: TRBJ1-2
d_gene: TRBD1

CDR3nt: TGCGCCAGCAGCTTGGAAGGGGCCAAGAACACTGAAGCTTTCTTT
CDR3aa: CASSLEGAKNTEAFF
abundance: few
v_gene: TRBV5-1
j_gene: TRBJ1-1
d_gene: .

CDR3nt: TGTGCCAGCAGAGGGGGACCGGGGCTATCAATCTCTGGGGCCAACGTCCTGACTTTC
CDR3aa: CASRGGPGLSISGANVLTF
abundance: few
v_gene: TRBV2
j_gene: TRBJ2-6
d_gene: .

CDR3nt: TGTGCCAGCGGGTTGACAGGGGGCACCAACACTGAAGCTTTCTTT
CDR3aa: CASGLTGGTNTEAFF
abundance: many
v_gene: TRBV2
j_gene: TRBJ1-1
d_gene: TRBD1

CDR3nt: TGCGCCAGCAGTGAGATCGGGACAGGGGACACCGGGGAGCTGTTTTTT
CDR3aa: CASSEIGTGDTGELFF
abundance: .
v_gene: TRBV10-1
j_gene: TRBJ2-2
d_gene: TRBD1

CDR3nt: TGTGCCACCAGTGACCGAGATGCAGCGGGAGTAGCAGATACGCAGTATTTT
CDR3aa: CATSDRDAAGVADTQYF
abundance: few
v_gene: TRBV24-1
j_gene: TRBJ2-3
d_gene: TRBD2

CDR3nt: TGTGCCAGCTCACCATGGGGCCCAGCGGACCCCTTATACGAGCAGTACTTC
CDR3aa: CASSPWGPADPLYEQYF
abundance: few
v_gene: TRBV18
j_gene: TRBJ2-7
d_gene: .

CDR3nt: TGCAGTGCTAGAGATAGGACTAGCTACGAGCAGTACTTC
CDR3aa: CSARDRTSYEQYF
abundance: few
v_gene: TRBV20-1
j_gene: TRBJ2-7
d_gene: TRBD2

CDR3nt: TGTGCCAGCAGCTTAACGTTTACTAGCGGGAAATACGAGCAGTACTTC
CDR3aa: CASSLTFTSGKYEQYF
abundance: .
v_gene: TRBV7-3
j_gene: TRBJ2-7
d_gene: TRBD2

CDR3nt: TGCAGTGCTAGAAAGGGAGTGGGGGACCAAGAGACCCAGTACTTC
CDR3aa: CSARKGVGDQETQYF
abundance: few
v_gene: TRBV20-1
j_gene: TRBJ2-5
d_gene: .

CDR3nt: TGTGCCAGCAGCTTGGACAGGGGGCCCTCCTACGAGCAGTACTTC
CDR3aa: CASSLDRGPSYEQYF
abundance: .
v_gene: TRBV5-5
j_gene: TRBJ2-7
d_gene: TRBD1

CDR3nt: TGTGCCAGCAGCCCGGGATTTTCCGTCTCCTACGAGCAGTACTTC
CDR3aa: CASSPGFSVSYEQYF
abundance: few
v_gene: TRBV11-3
j_gene: TRBJ2-7
d_gene: .

CDR3nt: TGTGCCAGCAGCGTAGGCGGGATAGGCACAGATACGCAGTATTTT
CDR3aa: CASSVGGIGTDTQYF
abundance: .
v_gene: TRBV9
j_gene: TRBJ2-3
d_gene: .

CDR3nt: TGTGCCAGCAGCGGACAGGGGGCTTGGGAAAAACTGTTTTTT
CDR3aa: CASSGQGAWEKLFF
abundance: .
v_gene: TRBV5-5
j_gene: TRBJ1-4
d_gene: TRBD1